This T cell receptor beta chain comes out of a study of shared clonotypes between healthy human individuals. Study results and limitations: Richness estimates generally favored naive over memory subsets.

Trimming took off 6 bases at V and 3 bases at J, with 9 bases between the two ends. The germline CDR1 and CDR2 sequences are SGHAT and FQNNGV. The CDR3 covers 12 residues. Clones were read by immunoSEQ multiplex PCR, and TCRdb kept only the in-frame ones, dropping some. The sample contains a few million clones, about 92% of which appear only once. This clone was detected a few times. Its target is unknown. Other nucleotide sequences from this sample produce the same CDR3. The TCR comes from a man in his late teens or twenties in good health. Some clones in this sample may be carry-over from other donors' samples. J is TRBJ2-7 and V is TRBV11-2, with D possibly matching TRBD1 (6 bases). The sample comprised naive CD4+ T cells from PBMCs. Regarding subset: CD45RA+ positively selected. The CDR3 spells CASSLQGYEQYF. In DNA form, the CDR3 reads TGTGCCAGCAGTCTACAGGGCTACGAGCAGTACTTC.